Detailed here is one T cell receptor beta chain. Its antigen is unidentified. Calling Graves' hyperthyroidism stable meant ophthalmopathy did not progress within 18 months. Newly diagnosed hyperthyroidism, duration under 2 months, in patients aged 18 to 65. Patients with uncontrolled infections, other autoimmune diseases, pregnancy or lactation were excluded. TCR beta CDR3 sequences were amplified from RNA transcripts. The study used the HTBI primer set for a first-round RT-PCR of the TCR CDR3. MiXCR was run by TCRdb on the multiplex PCR reads, yielding one entry per CDR3 protein. The sample has about 340,000 distinct CDR3 sequences; 18% are singletons. The data originate from a study of T cells in Graves' hyperthyroidism and ophthalmopathy. General study points: Most thyroid clonotypes that were expanded above 0.001 also turned up in blood.

The junction had 8 bases not matched to a gene; V was cut back by 2 bases and J by 5 bases. Germline lookup yields CDR1 SGHAT and CDR2 FQNNGV. The CDR3 consists of 15 residues. The TCR was taken from a woman between 45 and 65 years old with Graves' hyperthyroidism. Sequenced material: blood. This chain connects TRBV11-2 to TRBJ2-5; 7 nucleotides match TRBD1. This chain's CDR3 is CASSLIGGRGETQYF. Here the CDR3 DNA reads TGTGCCAGCAGCTTAATAGGAGGCAGGGGGGAGACCCAGTACTTC.